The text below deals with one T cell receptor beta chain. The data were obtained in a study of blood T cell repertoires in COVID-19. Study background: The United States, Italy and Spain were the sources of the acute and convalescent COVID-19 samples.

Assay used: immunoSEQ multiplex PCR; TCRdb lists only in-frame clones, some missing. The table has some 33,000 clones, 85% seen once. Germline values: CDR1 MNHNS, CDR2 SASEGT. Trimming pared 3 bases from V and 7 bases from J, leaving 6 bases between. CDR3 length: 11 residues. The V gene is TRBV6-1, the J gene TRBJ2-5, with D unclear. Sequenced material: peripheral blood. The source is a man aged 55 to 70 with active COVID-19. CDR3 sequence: CASSDPRTQYF. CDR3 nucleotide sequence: TGTGCCAGCAGTGACCCGAGGACCCAGTACTTC.